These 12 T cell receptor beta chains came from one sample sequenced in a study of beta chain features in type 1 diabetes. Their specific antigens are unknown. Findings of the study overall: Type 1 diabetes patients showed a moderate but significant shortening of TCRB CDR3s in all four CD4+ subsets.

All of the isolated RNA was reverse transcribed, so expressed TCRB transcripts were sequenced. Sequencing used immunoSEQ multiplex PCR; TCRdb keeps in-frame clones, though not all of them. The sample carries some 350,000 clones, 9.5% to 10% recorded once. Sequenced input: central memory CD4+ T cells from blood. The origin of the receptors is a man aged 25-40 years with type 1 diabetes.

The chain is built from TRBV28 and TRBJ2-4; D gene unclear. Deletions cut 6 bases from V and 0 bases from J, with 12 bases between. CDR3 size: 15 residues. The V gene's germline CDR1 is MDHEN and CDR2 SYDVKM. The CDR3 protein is CASSLASEAKNIQYF. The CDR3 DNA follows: TGTGCCAGCAGCTTGGCGTCCGAAGCCAAAAACATTCAGTACTTC.

CDR3 coding DNA: TGTGCCAGCAGCCCCAAGGGGATCAGCACAGATACGCAGTATTTT. Protein: CASSPKGISTDTQYF. The chain links TRBV6-5 to TRBJ2-3; possible D gene TRBD1, 5 bases. V was shortened by 6 bases and J by 0 bases, with 13 bases between the two germline ends. The V gene's germline CDR1 is MNHEY and CDR2 SVGAGI. The CDR3 is made up of 15 amino acids.

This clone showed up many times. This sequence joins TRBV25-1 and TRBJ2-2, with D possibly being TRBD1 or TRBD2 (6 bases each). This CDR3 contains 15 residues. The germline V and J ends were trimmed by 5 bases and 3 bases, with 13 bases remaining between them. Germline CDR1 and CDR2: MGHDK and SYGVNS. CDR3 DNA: TGTGCCAGCAGTCCCATGAGGGGGGACACCGGGGAGCTGTTTTTT. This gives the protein CASSPMRGDTGELFF.

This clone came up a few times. CDR3 nucleotide sequence: TGTGCCAGCAGCAAAACCCGGGAACTCTTCCACGAGCAGTACTTC. It is translated as CASSKTRELFHEQYF. The chain couples TRBV4-2 to TRBJ2-7; TRBD2 might be the D (5 bases). With 5 bases removed from V and 5 bases from J, the gap between germline ends came to 19 bases. The CDR3 has 15 amino acids. CDR1 and CDR2 (germline): LGHNA, YNFKEQ.

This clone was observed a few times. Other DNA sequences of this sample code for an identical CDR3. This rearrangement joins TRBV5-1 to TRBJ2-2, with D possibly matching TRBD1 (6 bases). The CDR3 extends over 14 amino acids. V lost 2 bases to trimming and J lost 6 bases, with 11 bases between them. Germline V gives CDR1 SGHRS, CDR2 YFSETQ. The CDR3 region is CASSFQQGSGELFF. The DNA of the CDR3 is TGCGCCAGCAGCTTCCAACAGGGATCCGGGGAGCTGTTTTTT.

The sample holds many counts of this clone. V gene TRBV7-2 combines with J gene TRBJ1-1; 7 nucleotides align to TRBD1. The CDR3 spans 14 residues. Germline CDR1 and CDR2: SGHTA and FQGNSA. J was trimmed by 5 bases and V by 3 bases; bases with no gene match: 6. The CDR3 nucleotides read TGTGCCAGCAGCTTCAAATCAGGGGGGACTGAAGCTTTCTTT. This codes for CASSFKSGGTEAFF.

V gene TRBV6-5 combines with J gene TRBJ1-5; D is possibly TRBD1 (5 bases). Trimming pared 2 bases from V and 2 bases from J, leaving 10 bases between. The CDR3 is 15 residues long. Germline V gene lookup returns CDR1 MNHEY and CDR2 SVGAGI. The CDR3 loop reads CASSYGGGGNQPQHF. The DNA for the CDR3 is TGTGCCAGCAGTTACGGTGGGGGGGGCAATCAGCCCCAGCATTTT.

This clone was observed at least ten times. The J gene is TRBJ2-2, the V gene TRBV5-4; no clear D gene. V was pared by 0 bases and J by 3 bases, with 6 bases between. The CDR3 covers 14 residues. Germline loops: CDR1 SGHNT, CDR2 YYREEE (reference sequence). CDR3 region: CASSLDSYTGELFF. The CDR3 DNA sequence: TGTGCCAGCAGCTTGGACAGCTACACCGGGGAGCTGTTTTTT.

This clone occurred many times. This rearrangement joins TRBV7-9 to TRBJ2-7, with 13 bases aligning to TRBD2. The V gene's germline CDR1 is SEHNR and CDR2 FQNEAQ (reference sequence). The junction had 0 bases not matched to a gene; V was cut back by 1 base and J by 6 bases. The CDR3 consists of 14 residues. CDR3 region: CASSLGTSGSEQYF. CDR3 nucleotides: TGTGCCAGCAGCTTAGGGACTAGCGGGAGCGAGCAGTACTTC.

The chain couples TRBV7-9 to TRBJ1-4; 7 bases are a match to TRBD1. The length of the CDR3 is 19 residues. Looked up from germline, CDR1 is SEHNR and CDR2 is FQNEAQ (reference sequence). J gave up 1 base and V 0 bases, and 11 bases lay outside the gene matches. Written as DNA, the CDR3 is TGTGCCAGCAGCTTAGCGATCCGGACAGGAACGAAAACTAATGAAAAACTGTTTTTT. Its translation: CASSLAIRTGTKTNEKLFF. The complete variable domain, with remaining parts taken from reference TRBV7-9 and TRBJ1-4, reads DTGVSQNPRHKITKRGQNVTFRCDPISEHNRLYWYRQTLGQGPEFLTYFQNEAQLEKSRLLSDRFSAERPKGSFSTLEIQRTEQGDSAMYLCASSLAIRTGTKTNEKLFFGSGTQLSVL.

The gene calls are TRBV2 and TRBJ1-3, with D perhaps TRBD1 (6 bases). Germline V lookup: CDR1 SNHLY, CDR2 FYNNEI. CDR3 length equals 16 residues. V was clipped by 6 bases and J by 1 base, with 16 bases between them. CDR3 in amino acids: CASRNRRRGSGNTIYF. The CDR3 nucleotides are TGTGCCAGCAGGAATCGAAGAAGGGGGTCTGGAAACACCATATATTTT.

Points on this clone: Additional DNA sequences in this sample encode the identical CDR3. CDR3: CASSPSMNTEAFF. The CDR3 DNA reads as TGTGCCAGCAGTCCCTCCATGAACACTGAAGCTTTCTTT. The rearrangement links TRBV6-5 to TRBJ1-1; no clear D. The CDR3 is 13 residues long. With 5 bases removed from V and 0 bases from J, the gap between germline ends came to 7 bases. The germline CDR1 and CDR2 sequences are MNHEY and SVGAGI.